This T cell receptor (beta chain) was obtained from a study of T cell repertoires in cytomegalovirus infection. Study-level background: Public signatures in TCR beta pointed to CMV infection and matching HLA type. Findings and limits, study-wide: Clonotype analysis showed dominance of the ex vivo response by HLA-C-restricted CMV-specific TCR beta clonotypes. Using cumulative public TCR beta family frequency, the authors identified those who carried CMV together with the relevant HLA.

TCRdb processed the reads anew with MiXCR; each CDR3 protein has one entry. The sample includes over 300,000 distinct CDR3 sequences, over 7.5% of them seen just once. Note on this clonotype: What it binds is unknown.

Deletions cut 7 bases from V and 5 bases from J, with 15 bases between. Per germline, CDR1 MGHDK and CDR2 SYGVNS. The CDR3 totals 13 residues. The chain has TRBV25-1 and TRBJ2-7; a possible D gene is TRBD1 (5 bases). The sequence derives from a human donor in good health (CMV status not recorded). Some clones in this sample may be carry-over from other donors' samples. The material sequenced was PBMCs. CDR3 region: CASKSQGRDEQYF. As DNA, the CDR3 is TGTGCCAGCAAAAGTCAGGGCCGCGACGAGCAGTACTTC.